A selection of T cell receptor beta chains follows, all from one sample in a study of blood T cell repertoires in COVID-19. Here immunoSEQ multiplex PCR was the method, and the copy in TCRdb shows in-frame clones only, minus some. The sample has over 250,000 clones, about 86% seen once. Sequenced sample: PBMCs or T cells enriched from blood (not recorded which). Source of these receptors: a man aged 25-45 years with acute COVID-19. CDR3s include the opening cysteine and the closing phenylalanine or tryptophan.

15	TRBV4-1	TRBJ2-2	CASSQARDSTGELFF
14	TRBV7-9	TRBJ1-1	CASSWGQAGTEAFF
15	TRBV4-1	TRBJ1-2	CASSRRTDSNYGYTF
18	TRBV5-6	TRBJ2-2	CASSRHPRTSGHTGELFF
14	TRBV27	TRBJ2-5	CASSLGGARETQYF
12	TRBV3-1/TRBV3-2	TRBJ2-5	CASSQVVIAQYF
14	TRBV9	TRBJ1-2	CASSPGGRNYGYTF
15	TRBV10-2	TRBJ1-1	CASSESTAMNTEAFF
16	TRBV7-9	TRBJ2-1	CASSGRGLAAYNEQFF
14	TRBV6-4	TRBJ2-1	CASSANPWENEQFF
12	TRBV11-2	TRBJ1-1	CASSFGGDEAFF
14	TRBV18	TRBJ1-2	CASSGTEANYGYTF
16	TRBV4-3	TRBJ2-1	CASSAGASGRNNEQFF
13	TRBV29-1	TRBJ1-5	CSVGDSWVGAQHF